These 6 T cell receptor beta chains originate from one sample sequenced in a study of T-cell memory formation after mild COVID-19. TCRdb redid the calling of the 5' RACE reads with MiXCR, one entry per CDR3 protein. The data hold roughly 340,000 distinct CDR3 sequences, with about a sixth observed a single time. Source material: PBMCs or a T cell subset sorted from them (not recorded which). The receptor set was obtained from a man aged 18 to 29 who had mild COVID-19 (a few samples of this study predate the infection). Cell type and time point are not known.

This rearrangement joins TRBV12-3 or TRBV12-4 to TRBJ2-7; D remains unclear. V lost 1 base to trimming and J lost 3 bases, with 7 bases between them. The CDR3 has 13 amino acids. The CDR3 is CASSLGRVYEQYV. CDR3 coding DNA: TGTGCCAGCAGTTTAGGGAGAGTCTACGAGCAGTACGTC.

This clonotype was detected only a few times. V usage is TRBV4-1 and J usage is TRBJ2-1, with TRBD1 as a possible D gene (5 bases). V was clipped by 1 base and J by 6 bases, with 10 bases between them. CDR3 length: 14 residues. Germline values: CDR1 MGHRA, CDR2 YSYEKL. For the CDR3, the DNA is TGCGCCAGCAGCCAAGTCCCAAGGGGCAATGAGCAGTTCTTC. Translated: CASSQVPRGNEQFF.

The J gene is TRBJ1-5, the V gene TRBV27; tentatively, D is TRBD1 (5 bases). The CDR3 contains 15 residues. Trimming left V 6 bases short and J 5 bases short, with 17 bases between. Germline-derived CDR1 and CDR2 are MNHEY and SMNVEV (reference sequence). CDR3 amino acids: CASSPGLLSHQPQHF. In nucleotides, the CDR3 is TGTGCCAGCAGCCCGGGACTTCTTTCGCATCAGCCCCAGCATTTT.

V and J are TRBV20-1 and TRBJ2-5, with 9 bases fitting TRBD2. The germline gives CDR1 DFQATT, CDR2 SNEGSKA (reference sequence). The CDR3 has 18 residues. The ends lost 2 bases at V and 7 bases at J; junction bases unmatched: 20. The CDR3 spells CSARFPASGKTPGGTQYF. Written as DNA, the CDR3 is TGCAGTGCTAGATTCCCTGCTAGCGGGAAAACCCCCGGTGGGACCCAGTACTTC.

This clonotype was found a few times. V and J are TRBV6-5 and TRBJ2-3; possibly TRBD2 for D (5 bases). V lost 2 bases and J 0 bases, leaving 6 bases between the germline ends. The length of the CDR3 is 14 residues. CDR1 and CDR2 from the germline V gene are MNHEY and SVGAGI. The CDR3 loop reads CASSYGGSTDTQYF. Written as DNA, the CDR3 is TGTGCCAGCAGTTACGGCGGGAGCACAGATACGCAGTATTTT.

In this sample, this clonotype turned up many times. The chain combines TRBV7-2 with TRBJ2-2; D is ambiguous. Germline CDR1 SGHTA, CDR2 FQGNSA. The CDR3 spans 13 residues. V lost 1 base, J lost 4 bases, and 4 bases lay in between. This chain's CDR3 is CASSLGITGELFF. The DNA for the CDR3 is TGTGCCAGCAGCTTAGGAATCACCGGGGAGCTGTTTTTT.